This TCR beta chain comes out of a study of Graves' ophthalmopathy and Graves' hyperthyroidism. A note on this clonotype: Its target is unknown.

Scientists amplified the TCR beta CDR3 regions from RNA transcripts. The first round was an RT-PCR with HTBI primers, and the second round was a multiplex PCR. Each CDR3 protein is one row after TCRdb ran MiXCR on the multiplex PCR reads. The sample contains 650,000 to 800,000 distinct CDR3 sequences, more than 40% of which appear only once. Germline V gene data show CDR1 as LNHNV and CDR2 as YYDKDF (reference sequence). Trimming at V came to 5 bases and at J to 6 bases, leaving 10 bases not matched to a gene. This CDR3 is 16 amino acids long. Broader study findings: Detection in blood was also observed for most expanded thyroid clonotypes above 0.001 frequency.

Material: peripheral blood. This receptor was obtained from an adult man with Graves' ophthalmopathy. The chain recombines TRBV15 with TRBJ1-4, with 9 bases fitting TRBD1. The CDR3 here is CATSPGTGTVHEKLFF. The CDR3 DNA reads TGTGCCACCAGCCCCGGGACAGGGACGGTTCATGAAAAACTGTTTTTT.